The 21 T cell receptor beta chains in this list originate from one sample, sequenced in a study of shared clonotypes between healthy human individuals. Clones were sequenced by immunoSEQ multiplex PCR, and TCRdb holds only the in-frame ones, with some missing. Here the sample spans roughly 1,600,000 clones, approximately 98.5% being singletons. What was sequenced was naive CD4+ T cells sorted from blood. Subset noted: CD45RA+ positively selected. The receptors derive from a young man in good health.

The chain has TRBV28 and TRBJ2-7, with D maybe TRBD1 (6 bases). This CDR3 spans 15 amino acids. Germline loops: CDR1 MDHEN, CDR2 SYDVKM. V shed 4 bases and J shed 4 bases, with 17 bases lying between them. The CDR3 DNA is TGTGCCAGCAGTTCCGGGACACCCGCGGGTTACGAGCAGTACTTC. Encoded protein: CASSSGTPAGYEQYF.

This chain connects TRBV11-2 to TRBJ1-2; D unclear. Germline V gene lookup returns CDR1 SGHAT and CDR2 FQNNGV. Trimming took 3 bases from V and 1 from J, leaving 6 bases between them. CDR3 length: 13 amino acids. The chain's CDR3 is CASSLTLNYGYTF. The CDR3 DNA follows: TGTGCCAGCAGCTTGACCCTTAACTATGGCTACACCTTC.

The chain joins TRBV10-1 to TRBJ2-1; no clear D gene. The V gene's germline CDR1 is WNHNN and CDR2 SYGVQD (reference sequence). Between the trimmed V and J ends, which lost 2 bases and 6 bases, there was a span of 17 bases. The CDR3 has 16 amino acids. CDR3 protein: CASSETLWAASNEQFF. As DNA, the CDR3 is TGCGCCAGCAGTGAGACCTTGTGGGCAGCCTCCAATGAGCAGTTCTTC.

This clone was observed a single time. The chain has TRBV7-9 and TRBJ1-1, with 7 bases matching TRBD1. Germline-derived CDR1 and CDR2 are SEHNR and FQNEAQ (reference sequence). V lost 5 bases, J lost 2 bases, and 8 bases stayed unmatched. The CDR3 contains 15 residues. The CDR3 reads CASSPAGGSNTEAFF. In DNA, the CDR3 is TGTGCCAGCAGCCCAGCAGGGGGAAGTAACACTGAAGCTTTCTTT.

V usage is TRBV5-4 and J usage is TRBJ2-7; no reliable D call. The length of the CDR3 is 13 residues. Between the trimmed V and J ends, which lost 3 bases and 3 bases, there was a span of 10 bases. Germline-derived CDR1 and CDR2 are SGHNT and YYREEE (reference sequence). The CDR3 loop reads CASSYRHGYEQYF. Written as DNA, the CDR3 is TGTGCCAGCAGCTATAGACACGGCTACGAGCAGTACTTC.

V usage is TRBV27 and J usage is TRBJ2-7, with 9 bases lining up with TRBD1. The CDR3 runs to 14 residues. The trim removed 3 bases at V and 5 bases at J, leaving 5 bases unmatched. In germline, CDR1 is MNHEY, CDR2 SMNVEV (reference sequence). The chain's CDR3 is CASSLGDRVHEQYF. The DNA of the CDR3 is TGTGCCAGCAGTTTGGGGGACAGGGTCCACGAGCAGTACTTC.

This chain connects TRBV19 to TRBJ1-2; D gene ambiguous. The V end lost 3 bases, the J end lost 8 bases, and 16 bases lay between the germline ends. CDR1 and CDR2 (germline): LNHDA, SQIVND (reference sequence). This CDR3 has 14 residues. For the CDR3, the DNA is TGTGCCAGTAGTATGCGAGGTGGGGAGAACGGCTACACCTTC. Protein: CASSMRGGENGYTF.

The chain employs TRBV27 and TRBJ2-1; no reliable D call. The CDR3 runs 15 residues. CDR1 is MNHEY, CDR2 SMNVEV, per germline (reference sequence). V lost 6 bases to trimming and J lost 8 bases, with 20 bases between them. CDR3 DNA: TGTGCCAGCAGCCGGGCCAGTCCCATTCAGGATGAGCAGTTCTTC. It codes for CASSRASPIQDEQFF.

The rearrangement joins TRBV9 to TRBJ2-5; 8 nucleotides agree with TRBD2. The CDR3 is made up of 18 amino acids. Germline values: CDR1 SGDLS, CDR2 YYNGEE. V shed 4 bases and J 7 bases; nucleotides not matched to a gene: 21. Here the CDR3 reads CASSPDNPGLGGQRTQYF. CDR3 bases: TGTGCCAGCAGCCCAGACAATCCGGGACTAGGAGGGCAAAGGACCCAGTACTTC.

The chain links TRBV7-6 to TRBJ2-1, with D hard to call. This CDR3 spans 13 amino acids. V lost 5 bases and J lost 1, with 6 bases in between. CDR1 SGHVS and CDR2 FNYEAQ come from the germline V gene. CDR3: CASSPPSYNEQFF. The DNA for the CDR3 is TGTGCCAGCAGCCCGCCTTCCTACAATGAGCAGTTCTTC.

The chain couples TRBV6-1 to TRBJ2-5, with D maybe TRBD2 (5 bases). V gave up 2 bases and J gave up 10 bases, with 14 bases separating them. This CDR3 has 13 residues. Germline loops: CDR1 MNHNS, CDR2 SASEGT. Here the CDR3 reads CASSELPGIGQYF. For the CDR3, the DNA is TGTGCCAGCAGTGAATTACCCGGGATTGGCCAGTACTTC.

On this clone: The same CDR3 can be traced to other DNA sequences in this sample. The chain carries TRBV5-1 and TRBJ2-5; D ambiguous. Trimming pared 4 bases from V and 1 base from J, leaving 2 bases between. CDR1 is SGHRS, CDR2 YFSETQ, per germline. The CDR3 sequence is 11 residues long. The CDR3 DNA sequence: TGCGCCAGCAGCCTCCAAGAGACCCAGTACTTC. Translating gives CASSLQETQYF.

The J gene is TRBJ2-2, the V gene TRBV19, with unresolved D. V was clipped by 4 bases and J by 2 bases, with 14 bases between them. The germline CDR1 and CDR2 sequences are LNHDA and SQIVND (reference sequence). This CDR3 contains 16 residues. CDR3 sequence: CASSRLLGFNTGELFF. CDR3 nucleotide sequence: TGTGCCAGTAGTAGGCTGTTGGGGTTTAACACCGGGGAGCTGTTTTTT.

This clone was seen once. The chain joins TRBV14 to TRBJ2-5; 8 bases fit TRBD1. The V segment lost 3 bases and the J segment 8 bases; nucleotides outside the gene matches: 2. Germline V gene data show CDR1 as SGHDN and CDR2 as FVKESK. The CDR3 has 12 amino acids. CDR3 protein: CASSQTGVTQYF. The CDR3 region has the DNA TGTGCCAGCAGCCAGACAGGGGTCACCCAGTACTTC.

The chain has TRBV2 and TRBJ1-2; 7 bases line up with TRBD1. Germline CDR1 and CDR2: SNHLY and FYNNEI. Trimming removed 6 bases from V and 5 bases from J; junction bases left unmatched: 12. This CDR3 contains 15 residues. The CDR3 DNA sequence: TGTGCCAGCAGCGAGGGGACAGTCCCCGCGTATGGCTACACCTTC. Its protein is CASSEGTVPAYGYTF.

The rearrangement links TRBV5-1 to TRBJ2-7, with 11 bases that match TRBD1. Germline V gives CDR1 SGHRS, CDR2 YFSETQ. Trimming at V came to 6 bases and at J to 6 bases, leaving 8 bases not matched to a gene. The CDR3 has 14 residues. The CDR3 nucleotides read TGCGCCAGCACAGGACAGGGGGCCTCCGGCGAGCAGTACTTC. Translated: CASTGQGASGEQYF. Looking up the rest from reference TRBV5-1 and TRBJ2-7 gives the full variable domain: KAGVTQTPRYLIKTRGQQVTLSCSPISGHRSVSWYQQTPGQGLQFLFEYFSETQRNKGNFPGRFSGRQFSNSRSEMNVSTLELGDSALYLCASTGQGASGEQYFGPGTRLTVT.

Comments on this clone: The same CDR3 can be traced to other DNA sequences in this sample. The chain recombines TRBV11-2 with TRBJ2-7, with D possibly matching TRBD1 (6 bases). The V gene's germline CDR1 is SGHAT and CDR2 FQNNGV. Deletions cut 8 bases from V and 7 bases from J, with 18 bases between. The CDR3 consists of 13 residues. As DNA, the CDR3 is TGTGCCAGCGGTATCGGACAGCGGTATGAGCAGTACTTC. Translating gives CASGIGQRYEQYF. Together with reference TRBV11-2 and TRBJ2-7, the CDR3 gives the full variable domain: EAGVAQSPRYKIIEKRQSVAFWCNPISGHATLYWYQQILGQGPKLLIQFQNNGVVDDSQLPKDRFSAERLKGVDSTLKIQPAKLEDSAVYLCASGIGQRYEQYFGPGTRLTVT.

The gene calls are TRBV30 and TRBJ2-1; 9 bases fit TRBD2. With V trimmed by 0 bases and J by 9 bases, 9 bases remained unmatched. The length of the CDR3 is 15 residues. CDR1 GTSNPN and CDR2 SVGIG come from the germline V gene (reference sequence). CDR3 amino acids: CAWSVGVAGVGEQFF. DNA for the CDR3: TGTGCCTGGAGTGTAGGGGTAGCGGGAGTAGGTGAGCAGTTCTTC.

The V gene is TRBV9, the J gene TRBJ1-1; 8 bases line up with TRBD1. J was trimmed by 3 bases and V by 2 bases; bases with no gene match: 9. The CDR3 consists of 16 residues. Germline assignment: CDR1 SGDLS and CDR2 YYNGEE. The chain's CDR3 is CASSVSGGDLDTEAFF. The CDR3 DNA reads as TGTGCCAGCAGCGTTTCAGGGGGCGATCTGGACACTGAAGCTTTCTTT.

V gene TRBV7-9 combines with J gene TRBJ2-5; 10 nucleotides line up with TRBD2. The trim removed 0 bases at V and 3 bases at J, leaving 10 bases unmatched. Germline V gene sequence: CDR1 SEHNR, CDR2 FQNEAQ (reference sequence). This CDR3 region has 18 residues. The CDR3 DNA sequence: TGTGCCAGCAGCTTAGCGGTCCTAGCGGGGGCTATTAAAGAGACCCAGTACTTC. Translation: CASSLAVLAGAIKETQYF.

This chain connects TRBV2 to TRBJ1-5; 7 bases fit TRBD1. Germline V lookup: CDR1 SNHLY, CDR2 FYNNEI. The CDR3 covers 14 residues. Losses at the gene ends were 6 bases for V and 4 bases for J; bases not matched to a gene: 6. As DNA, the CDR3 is TGTGCCAGCAGCGACAGGGTTTGGAATCAGCCCCAGCATTTT. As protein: CASSDRVWNQPQHF.